This TCR beta chain originates from a study of cytomegalovirus exposure and HLA in healthy donors. The CDR3 has 16 amino acids. V lost 6 bases to trimming and J lost 8 bases; unmatched junction nucleotides: 15. CDR1 is MDHEN, CDR2 SYDVKM, per germline. The PCR was carried out with 60 Vbeta primers and 13 Jbeta primers. Libraries were prepared by immunoSEQ multiplex PCR; TCRdb keeps only in-frame clonotypes and omits some of them. Found here are around 130,000 clones, more than 60% of them singletons; the top ten hold 2.1%. Points on this clone: Its antigen remains unknown.

Study findings and constraints: Association of around 17,000 TCR beta sequences with HLA alleles was found at 0.05 false discovery rate in a later analysis. While the bulk of TCR sequences proved rare, some public TCRs turned up in many donors. Prior analysis indicated that the majority of TCR beta V segments exhibited productivity approximately 90% or approximately 30% of the time.

The sample was PBMCs. The chain has TRBV28 and TRBJ2-1; 8 bases are shared with TRBD2. The TCR sequence derives from a woman between 40 and 50 years old in good health and CMV-seropositive. CDR3 sequence (DNA): TGTGCCAGCAGCCCAACCATCCCGGGGGGGGCAGATGAGCAGTTCTTC. This encodes CASSPTIPGGADEQFF.